Sequencing of this T cell receptor beta chain was carried out in a study of T cell repertoires in cytomegalovirus infection. This CDR3 spans 14 amino acids. Germline trimming cut 4 bases from V and 10 bases from J; bases unmatched to any gene: 11. CDR1 is SGHVS and CDR2 is FQNEAQ in the germline V gene. Overall study results and limits: Pooled public TCR beta family frequency picked out CMV carriers with the relevant HLA.

TCRdb re-analysed the reads in MiXCR, keeping a single row per CDR3 protein. The sample lists roughly 570,000 distinct CDR3 sequences; over 35% were seen once. Concerning this clonotype: Its specificity is not known.

The chain employs TRBV7-8 and TRBJ2-5; 8 positions match TRBD1. This TCR derives from a human donor in good health (CMV status not recorded). Some clones in this sample may be carry-over from other donors' samples. The sequencing used cultured PBMCs, collected from culture after CMV antigen stimulation. CDR3 amino acids: CASSWTGPGVDQYF. CDR3 DNA: TGTGCCAGCAGCTGGACAGGGCCCGGGGTTGACCAGTACTTC.